This record covers a single TCR beta chain. Treatment given: approximately 18 received Ad26.COV2.S at low or high dose, single or two shots; about five received placebo; per-sample allocation not given. Sampling was performed 63 days after the first vaccine or placebo injection. The data belong to a study of Ad26.COV2.S vaccination and SARS-CoV-2 variants. This CDR3 has 17 amino acids. The V end was cut by 0 bases, the J end by 1 base, with 13 bases between. The germline V gene has CDR1 MNHEY and CDR2 SVGEGT. This table comes from immunoSEQ multiplex PCR, and its TCRdb copy is limited to in-frame clones, with some not included. The sample lists approximately 400,000 clones, roughly 85% occurring once.

The material sequenced was peripheral blood, taken in a trial of Ad26.COV2.S vaccine versus placebo. The J gene is TRBJ2-4, the V gene TRBV6-2 or TRBV6-3; D is uncertain. This receptor was identified in a person between 18 and 65 years old who received the Ad26.COV2.S COVID-19 vaccine or a placebo. The chain's CDR3 is CASSYSRSDWAKNIQYF. The CDR3 coding sequence is TGTGCCAGCAGTTACTCCCGGTCTGATTGGGCCAAAAACATTCAGTACTTC.